This passage covers 25 T cell receptor beta chains from one sample sequenced in a study of blood T cell repertoires in COVID-19 (dated by TCRdb to 2019 to 2021). Libraries were built with the immunoSEQ multiplex PCR assay. TCRdb stores this immuneACCESS table with in-frame sequences only. Part of the clones is absent; in the studies checked, under half of the shortfall reflects unresolved V genes, and no reason is known for the rest. The sample table contains some 150,000 clones; only one count was recorded for 70% to 90% of them. The leading ten clones occupy 2.6% of the sample. The sample taken for sequencing was peripheral blood. The origin of the receptors is a human donor with acute or convalescent COVID-19. The donor label of this sample is uncertain.

V usage is TRBV29-1 and J usage is TRBJ1-2; 9 bases fit TRBD1. V shed 4 bases and J 3 bases; nucleotides not matched to a gene: 9. The CDR3 sequence is 15 residues long. Germline loops: CDR1 SQVTM, CDR2 ANQGSEA. CDR3 residues: CSVVAPGQGHYGYTF. The DNA of the CDR3 is TGCAGCGTTGTTGCCCCGGGACAGGGACACTATGGCTACACCTTC.

This clone appeared a few times. The chain is built from TRBV15 and TRBJ1-2, with 8 bases lining up with TRBD1. This CDR3 contains 14 residues. Germline CDR1 and CDR2: LNHNV and YYDKDF (reference sequence). The ends lost 4 bases at V and 5 bases at J; junction bases unmatched: 6. The CDR3: CATSTGQGQYGYTF. The CDR3 DNA reads as TGTGCCACCAGCACTGGACAGGGTCAATATGGCTACACCTTC. Using reference TRBV15 and TRBJ1-2 for the parts outside the CDR3, the full variable domain is DAMVIQNPRYQVTQFGKPVTLSCSQTLNHNVMYWYQQKSSQAPKLLFHYYDKDFNNEADTPDNFQSRRPNTSFCFLDIRSPGLGDTAMYLCATSTGQGQYGYTFGSGTRLTVV.

This CDR3 reads CATEGRGNTGELFF. CDR3 bases: TGTGCCACCGAGGGCAGGGGAAACACCGGGGAGCTGTTTTTT. The gene calls are TRBV24-1 and TRBJ2-2, with D possibly TRBD1 on 6 matching bases. Germline loops: CDR1 KGHDR, CDR2 SFDVKD. V dropped 9 bases and J dropped 2 bases, with 12 bases sitting between them. The CDR3 runs to 14 residues.

The gene calls are TRBV28 and TRBJ1-2; TRBD1 might be the D (6 bases). This CDR3 has 16 residues. CDR1 is MDHEN and CDR2 is SYDVKM in the germline V gene. Trimming shortened V by 5 bases and J by 2 bases, and 18 bases separated the two germline ends. Here the CDR3 DNA reads TGTGCCAGCAGTCTTATAGCGACAGGCGAGAACTATGGCTACACCTTC. The encoded protein is CASSLIATGENYGYTF.

The chain uses TRBV5-1 and TRBJ1-3; no definite D call. Germline CDR1 reads SGHRS; CDR2 reads YFSETQ. Trimming removed 1 base from V and 2 bases from J, with 16 bases in between. This CDR3 has 17 amino acids. The CDR3 DNA follows: TGCGCCAGCAGCTTGAGTCGTAATAGTAATACTGGAAACACCATATATTTT. Protein sequence: CASSLSRNSNTGNTIYF.

V is TRBV12-3 or TRBV12-4 and J is TRBJ1-2; D not resolved. This CDR3 comprises 12 residues. The V end lost 1 base, the J end lost 5 bases, and 5 bases lay between the germline ends. The CDR3 DNA reads as TGTGCCAGCAGTTTAGACCAGTATGGCTACACCTTC. Translation: CASSLDQYGYTF.

The chain employs TRBV9 and TRBJ1-2; TRBD1 agrees at 9 bases. The CDR3 runs 14 residues. Germline values: CDR1 SGDLS, CDR2 YYNGEE. The trim removed 3 bases at V and 7 bases at J, leaving 7 bases unmatched. The CDR3 DNA is TGTGCCAGCAGCGAGGACAGGGGAATTGGTGGCTACACCTTC. This codes for CASSEDRGIGGYTF. The full variable domain, its missing parts supplied by reference TRBV9 and TRBJ1-2, is DSGVTQTPKHLITATGQRVTLRCSPRSGDLSVYWYQQSLDQGLQFLIQYYNGEERAKGNILERFSAQQFPDLHSELNLSSLELGDSALYFCASSEDRGIGGYTFGSGTRLTVV.

This chain links TRBV12-3 or TRBV12-4 with TRBJ1-2; 8 nucleotides line up with TRBD1. The V segment lost 6 bases and the J segment 10 bases; nucleotides outside the gene matches: 4. The CDR3 has 11 residues. Here the CDR3 DNA reads TGTGCCAGCAGGTCGACAGGGGACTACACCTTC. Protein product: CASRSTGDYTF.

The chain uses TRBV7-8 and TRBJ1-3; 11 bases are shared with TRBD1. V lost 5 bases, J lost 4 bases, and 4 bases stayed unmatched. Germline V gene sequence: CDR1 SGHVS, CDR2 FQNEAQ. The CDR3 covers 15 residues. CDR3 sequence reads: CASSTGQGDGNTIYF. The CDR3 region has the DNA TGTGCCAGCAGCACGGGACAGGGGGACGGAAACACCATATATTTT.

The chain combines TRBV9 with TRBJ1-1; TRBD1 matches at 11 bases. CDR1 and CDR2 (germline): SGDLS, YYNGEE. This CDR3 contains 16 residues. The ends lost 4 bases at V and 4 bases at J; junction bases unmatched: 9. The CDR3 nucleotides are TGTGCCAGCAGCCCCGGGACAGGGGGTTTAGGCACTGAAGCTTTCTTT. Its protein is CASSPGTGGLGTEAFF.

CDR3 nucleotides: TGTGCCAGCAGCCAAGCAGGGTATGGCTACACCTTC. It yields the protein CASSQAGYGYTF. The chain is built from TRBV3-1 (or the pseudogene TRBV3-2) and TRBJ1-2; D perhaps matches TRBD1 (5 bases). The V end was cut by 1 base, the J end by 5 bases, with 5 bases between. CDR1 and CDR2 from the germline V gene are LGHDT and YNNKEL (reference sequence). The CDR3 is 12 amino acids.

V is TRBV5-1 and J is TRBJ2-7, with TRBD1 as a possible D gene (6 bases). The V end lost 3 bases, the J end lost 6 bases, and 16 bases lay between the germline ends. Germline V gene data show CDR1 as SGHRS and CDR2 as YFSETQ. CDR3 size: 14 residues. The CDR3 loop is CASSCEQGSCEQYF. CDR3 sequence (DNA): TGCGCCAGCAGCTGCGAACAGGGTAGTTGCGAGCAGTACTTC.

The chain carries TRBV30 and TRBJ2-7; D is perhaps TRBD2 (5 bases). Trimming removed 3 bases at V and 3 bases at J, with 12 bases between. Germline lookup yields CDR1 GTSNPN and CDR2 SVGIG (reference sequence). There are 13 residues in the CDR3. CDR3 amino acids: CAWRAGRGYEQYF. DNA for the CDR3: TGTGCCTGGAGGGCCGGACGGGGCTACGAGCAGTACTTC.

The chain employs TRBV18 and TRBJ1-4; TRBD1 is a possible D gene (5 bases). The CDR3 is made up of 12 amino acids. Germline CDR1 is KGHSH and CDR2 is LQKENI. The V end lost 3 bases, the J end lost 14 bases, and 13 bases lay between the germline ends. The chain's CDR3 is CASSPAPGGLFF. The CDR3 DNA reads TGTGCCAGCTCACCGGCCCCCGGGGGGCTGTTTTTT.

This chain uses TRBV2 with TRBJ1-6; D is undetermined. The V end lost 5 bases, the J end lost 14 bases, and 22 bases lay between the germline ends. From germline, CDR1 is SNHLY and CDR2 FYNNEI. The CDR3 length is 15 residues. The DNA of the CDR3 is TGTGCCAGCAGTACGCCGCCCCTTACTGGTTATTCCCTCCACTTT. Residues: CASSTPPLTGYSLHF.

This clone appeared once. The chain has TRBV13 and TRBJ2-7; perhaps TRBD1 as D (6 bases). CDR3 length: 14 amino acids. The germline CDR1 and CDR2 sequences are PRHDT and FYEKMQ (reference sequence). Between the trimmed V and J ends, which lost 5 bases and 1 base, there was a span of 12 bases. CDR3 protein: CASSPTTGSYEQYF. The CDR3 nucleotides read TGTGCCAGCAGCCCAACGACAGGTTCCTACGAGCAGTACTTC. The variable domain in full, with the rest retrieved from reference TRBV13 and TRBJ2-7, is AAGVIQSPRHLIKEKRETATLKCYPIPRHDTVYWYQQGPGQDPQFLISFYEKMQSDKGSIPDRFSAQQFSDYHSELNMSSLELGDSALYFCASSPTTGSYEQYFGPGTRLTVT.

The chain employs TRBV29-1 and TRBJ2-5; D perhaps matches TRBD2 (5 bases). CDR3 length: 11 amino acids. CDR1 is SQVTM and CDR2 is ANQGSEA in the germline V gene. Trimming pared 8 bases from V and 4 bases from J, leaving 11 bases between. The DNA of the CDR3 is TGCAGCTCAAGAGGGCGAGAGACCCAGTACTTC. It yields the protein CSSRGRETQYF. Combining the CDR3 with reference TRBV29-1 and TRBJ2-5 gives the whole variable domain SAVISQKPSRDICQRGTSLTIQCQVDSQVTMMFWYRQQPGQSLTLIATANQGSEATYESGFVIDKFPISRPNLTFSTLTVSNMSPEDSSIYLCSSRGRETQYFGPGTRLLVL.

This clone was observed a single time. The chain combines TRBV5-4 with TRBJ1-1, with D possibly TRBD1 on 6 matching bases. In germline, CDR1 is SGHNT, CDR2 YYREEE (reference sequence). The CDR3 runs 15 residues. V was pared by 0 bases and J by 0 bases, with 9 bases between. CDR3 sequence (DNA): TGTGCCAGCAGCTTGGGAGGGGGATTGAACACTGAAGCTTTCTTT. It codes for CASSLGGGLNTEAFF.

The genes are TRBV7-9 and TRBJ1-1, with TRBD1 as a possible D gene (5 bases). The ends were cut back, 5 bases at V and 11 bases at J, with 12 bases in the middle. The germline V gene encodes CDR1 SEHNR and CDR2 FQNEAQ (reference sequence). CDR3 size: 11 residues. The CDR3 sequence is CASSRGTPAFF. For the CDR3, the DNA is TGTGCCAGCAGCCGCGGGACTCCCGCTTTCTTT.

The chain carries TRBV27 and TRBJ1-2; 12 bases are shared with TRBD1. V gave up 6 bases and J gave up 7 bases; unmatched junction bases: 15. The CDR3 consists of 17 residues. Germline CDR1 reads MNHEY; CDR2 reads SMNVEV (reference sequence). The CDR3 loop is CASSPGTGGGPSGGYTF. As DNA, the CDR3 is TGTGCCAGCAGCCCCGGGACAGGGGGCGGGCCCAGTGGTGGCTACACCTTC.

The chain joins TRBV11-3 to TRBJ1-5, with a possible D match to TRBD1 (5 bases). Germline-derived CDR1 and CDR2 are SGHNT and YENEEA. This CDR3 is built from 15 residues. Trimming pared 2 bases from V and 6 bases from J, leaving 14 bases between. The CDR3 region is CASSLNAGELQPQHF. The CDR3 nucleotides read TGTGCCAGCAGCTTAAATGCGGGGGAGCTTCAGCCCCAGCATTTT.

The chain has TRBV19 and TRBJ1-1; 10 bases match TRBD1. The CDR3 has 15 residues. Losses at the gene ends were 6 bases for V and 0 bases for J; bases not matched to a gene: 4. Germline lookup yields CDR1 LNHDA and CDR2 SQIVND (reference sequence). This CDR3 reads CASRMDRGLNTEAFF. The CDR3 region has the DNA TGTGCCAGTAGGATGGACAGGGGGTTGAACACTGAAGCTTTCTTT.

The chain joins TRBV21-1 to TRBJ2-7; the table's D gene call, TRBD1, was not cross checked with the DNA. TRBV21-1 is assigned pseudogene status. This CDR3 region has 18 residues. For the CDR3, the DNA is TGTGCCAGCAGCAAAGAGGACCAATATAGCAGGGGGCCCTACGAGCAGTACGTC. Amino acids: CASSKEDQYSRGPYEQYV.

The chain is built from TRBV28 and TRBJ1-5; D is perhaps TRBD1 (6 bases). This CDR3 region has 14 residues. V lost 11 bases, J lost 0 bases, and 14 bases lay in between. Germline V CDR1 and CDR2: MDHEN, SYDVKM. CDR3 coding DNA: TGTGCCTCCTCGACAGGACTTAGCAATCAGCCCCAGCATTTT. It is translated as CASSTGLSNQPQHF.

J is TRBJ1-1 and V is TRBV19; D unresolved. Per germline, CDR1 LNHDA and CDR2 SQIVND (reference sequence). Trimming took off 3 bases at V and 0 bases at J, with 14 bases between the two ends. This CDR3 contains 16 residues. The CDR3, as DNA: TGTGCCAGTAGTATTATCGGAGACGGATTGAACACTGAAGCTTTCTTT. It encodes CASSIIGDGLNTEAFF.